Below, one TCR beta chain is given with its context. In its sample, this clonotype was seen a few times. It lacks a known antigen. No qualities accompany the bases; no much larger clone lies one base away. The data were taken from a study of T-cell memory formation after mild COVID-19 (dated by TCRdb to the early 2020s). Concerning the study at large: TCR sequence clusters from the two donors were found to be largely donor specific. The cohort comprised two young, previously healthy adult volunteers, one female and one male. Longitudinal TCRalpha and TCRbeta repertoire sequencing tracked T-cell clones expanding and contracting after mild COVID-19 in two donors.

Measured from the cysteine to the phenylalanine, the CDR3 is 14 residues long. Only the CDR3 portion is preserved as DNA: 42 bases, with reading frame beginning at the first base. The germline V gene supplies CDR1 SGDLS and CDR2 YYNGEE. The V and J ends are trimmed by 3 bases and 6 bases, leaving 13 bases between them. The run used an Illumina NovaSeq 6000. cDNA libraries for TCRalpha and TCRbeta were prepared by 5'RACE using constant-segment primers, with sample barcodes and unique molecular identifiers added. Trizol reagent was used to extract RNA from every sample. Libraries were amplified in two PCR steps, with a second sample barcode and Illumina TruSeq adapters added in the second step. Sequencing of the libraries was done on an Illumina NovaSeq, producing 2 x 150 bp paired-end reads. On the authors' methods: The reads were demultiplexed and collapsed into UMI-guided consensus sequences using migec v1.2.7. Using mixcr v2.1.11, UMI consensuses were aligned to TRA and TRB V and J templates and then assembled into clonotypes. A clonotype was counted as expanded or contracted only when both edgeR and NoisET called the clonotype significant, with the noise models trained on biological replicates. For edgeR calls, a false discovery rate-adjusted p below 0.01 and a log2 fold-change threshold of 1 were applied. As an exploratory analysis of dynamics, max-normalized trajectories of the 1000 most abundant clonotypes were examined with PCA combined with hierarchical clustering. The CD4 or CD8 phenotype of responding clones was assigned using the separately sequenced CD4+ and CD8+ repertoires. The raw public reads went through TCRdb reprocessing: fastp at Q25, MiXCR clone calling, in-frame beta chains kept. Entries that share a CDR3 protein sequence are merged under the most common genes and DNA. The V and J calls reflect TCRdb's pipeline rather than the authors' work. Recorded for this sample are about 340,000 distinct CDR3 sequences; roughly 13% of them occurred a single time. The top ten hold about 20% of the sample.

PBMCs were isolated by Ficoll-Paque density gradient centrifugation. The paper as a whole reports these results and caveats: Some responding clones were detected in pre-infection memory, suggesting pre-existing cross-reactive memory T cells joined the SARS-CoV-2 response. Whether the second-wave clones peaking on day 37 were SARS-CoV-2 specific was not confirmed. Clones contracting from day 15 to 85 had balanced CD4/CD8 phenotypes, while a second wave expanding from day 15 to 37 was biased towards CD4+. Only two mild cases were covered in the study, and larger cohorts including severe cases with pre-infection samples were considered necessary. Contracting CD4+ clones were found mainly in CM and EM memory subsets, while CD8+ clones were enriched in EMRA.

The chain is made from TRBV9 and TRBJ2-1; TRBD2 could be the D gene, as 5 bases match. This TCR was recovered from a man between 18 and 35 years old who had mild COVID-19 (a few samples of this study predate the infection). The sample titles of this study are shuffled in the database, so cell type and time point are left out; the donor was told from shared clones. Specimen: PBMCs or a T cell subset sorted from them (not recorded which). The DNA sequence is as follows: TGTGCCAGCAGCGCCGTACTAGGCGGCAATGAGCAGTTCTTC. Its translation is CASSAVLGGNEQFF. Extended through the reference TRBV9 and TRBJ2-1 proteins, this CDR3 yields the full variable domain: DSGVTQTPKHLITATGQRVTLRCSPRSGDLSVYWYQQSLDQGLQFLIQYYNGEERAKGNILERFSAQQFPDLHSELNLSSLELGDSALYFCASSAVLGGNEQFFGPGTRLTVL.